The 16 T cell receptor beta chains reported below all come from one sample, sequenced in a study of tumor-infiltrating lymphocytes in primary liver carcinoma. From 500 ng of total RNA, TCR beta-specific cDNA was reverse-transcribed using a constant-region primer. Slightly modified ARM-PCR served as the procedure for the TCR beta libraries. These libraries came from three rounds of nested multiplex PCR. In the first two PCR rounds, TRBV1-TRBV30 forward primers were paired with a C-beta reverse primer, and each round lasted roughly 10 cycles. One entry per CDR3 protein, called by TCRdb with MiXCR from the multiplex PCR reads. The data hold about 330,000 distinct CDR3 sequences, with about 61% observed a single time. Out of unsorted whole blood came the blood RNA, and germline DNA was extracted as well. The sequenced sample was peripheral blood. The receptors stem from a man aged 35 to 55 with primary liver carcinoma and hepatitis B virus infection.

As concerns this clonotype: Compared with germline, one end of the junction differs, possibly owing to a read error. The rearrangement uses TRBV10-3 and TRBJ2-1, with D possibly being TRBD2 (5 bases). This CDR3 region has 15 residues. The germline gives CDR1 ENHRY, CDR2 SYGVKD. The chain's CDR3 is CTISASSNSYNEQFF. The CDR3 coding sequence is TGTACCATCAGCGCTAGCTCCAACTCCTACAATGAGCAGTTCTTC.

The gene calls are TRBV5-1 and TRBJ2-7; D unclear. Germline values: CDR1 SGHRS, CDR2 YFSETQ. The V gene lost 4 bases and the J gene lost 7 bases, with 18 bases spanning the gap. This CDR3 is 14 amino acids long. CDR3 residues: CASSLPADLREQYF. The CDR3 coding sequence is TGCGCCAGCAGCCTCCCAGCCGACTTACGTGAGCAGTACTTC.

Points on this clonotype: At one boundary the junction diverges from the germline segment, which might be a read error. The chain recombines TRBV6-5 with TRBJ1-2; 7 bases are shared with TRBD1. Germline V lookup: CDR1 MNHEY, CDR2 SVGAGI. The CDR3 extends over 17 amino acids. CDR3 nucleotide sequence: TGTACCAGCAGTCTAACCGGGACAGTACGGTCTAACTATGGCTACACCTTC. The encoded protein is CTSSLTGTVRSNYGYTF.

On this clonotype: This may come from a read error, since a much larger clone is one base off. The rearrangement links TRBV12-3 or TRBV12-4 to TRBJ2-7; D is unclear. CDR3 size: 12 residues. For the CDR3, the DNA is TGTGCCAGCAGTTTAGCGGGGTACGTGCAGTACTTC. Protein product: CASSLAGYVQYF.

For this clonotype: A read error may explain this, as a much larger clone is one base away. CDR3 sequence: CASQKELAGEEQFF. The CDR3 DNA follows: TGTGCCAGTCAGAAGGAACTAGCGGGAGAGGAGCAGTTCTTC. This chain connects TRBV6-5 to TRBJ2-1; TRBD2 aligns across 11 bases. Germline CDR1 is MNHEY and CDR2 is SVGAGI. The CDR3 has 14 amino acids. The junction had 11 bases not matched to a gene; V was cut back by 9 bases and J by 10 bases.

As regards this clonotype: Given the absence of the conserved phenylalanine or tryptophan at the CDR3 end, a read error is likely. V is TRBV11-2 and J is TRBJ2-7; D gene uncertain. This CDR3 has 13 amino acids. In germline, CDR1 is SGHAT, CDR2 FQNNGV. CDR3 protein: CTSSLESFHEQYL. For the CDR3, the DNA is TGTACCAGCAGCTTAGAAAGCTTCCACGAGCAGTACTTA.

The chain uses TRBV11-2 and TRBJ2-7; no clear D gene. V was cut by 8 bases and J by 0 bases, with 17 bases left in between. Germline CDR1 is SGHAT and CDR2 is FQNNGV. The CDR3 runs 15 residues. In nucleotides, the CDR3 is TGTGCCAGCCGCAGGATAGGCGGTCCCTCCTACGAGCAGTACTTC. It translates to CASRRIGGPSYEQYF. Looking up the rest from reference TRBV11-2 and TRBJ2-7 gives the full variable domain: EAGVAQSPRYKIIEKRQSVAFWCNPISGHATLYWYQQILGQGPKLLIQFQNNGVVDDSQLPKDRFSAERLKGVDSTLKIQPAKLEDSAVYLCASRRIGGPSYEQYFGPGTRLTVT.

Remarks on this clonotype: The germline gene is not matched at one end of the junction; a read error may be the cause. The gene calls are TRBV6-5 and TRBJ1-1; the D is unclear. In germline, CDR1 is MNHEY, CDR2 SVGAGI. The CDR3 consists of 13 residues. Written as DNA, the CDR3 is TGTCCCAGCAGCAGGCAGCATGACACTGAAGCTTTCTTT. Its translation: CPSSRQHDTEAFF.

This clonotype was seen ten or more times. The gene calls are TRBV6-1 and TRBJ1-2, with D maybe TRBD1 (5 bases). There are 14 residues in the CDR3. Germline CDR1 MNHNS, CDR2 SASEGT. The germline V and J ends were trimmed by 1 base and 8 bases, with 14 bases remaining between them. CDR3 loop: CASSEGGHQGGYTF. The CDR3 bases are TGTGCCAGCAGTGAAGGCGGACACCAAGGGGGCTACACCTTC.

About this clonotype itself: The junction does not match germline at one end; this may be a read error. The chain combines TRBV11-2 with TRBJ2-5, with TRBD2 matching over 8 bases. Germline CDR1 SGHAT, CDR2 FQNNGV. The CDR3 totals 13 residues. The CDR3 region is CASSSGLEDTQHF. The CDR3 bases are TGTGCCAGCAGCTCGGGACTAGAGGATACCCAGCACTTC.

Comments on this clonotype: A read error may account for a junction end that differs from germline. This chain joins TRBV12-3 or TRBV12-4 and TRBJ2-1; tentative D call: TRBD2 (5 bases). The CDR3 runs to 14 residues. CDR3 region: CTSSGPSSYNEQFF. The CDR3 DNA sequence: TGTACCAGCAGCGGTCCGAGCTCCTACAATGAGCAGTTCTTC.

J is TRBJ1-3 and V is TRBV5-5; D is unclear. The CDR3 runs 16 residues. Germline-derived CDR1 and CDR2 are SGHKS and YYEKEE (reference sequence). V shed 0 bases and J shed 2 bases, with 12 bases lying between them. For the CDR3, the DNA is TGTGCCAGCAGCTTGGATGGGAGGGTGACTGGAAACACCATATATTTT. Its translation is CASSLDGRVTGNTIYF.

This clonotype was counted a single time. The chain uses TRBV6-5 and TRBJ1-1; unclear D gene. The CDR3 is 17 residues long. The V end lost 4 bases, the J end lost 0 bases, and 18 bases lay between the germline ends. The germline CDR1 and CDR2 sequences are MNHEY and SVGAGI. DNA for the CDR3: TGTGCCAGCAGTTTACGCACCGTGACATCTATGAACACTGAAGCTTTCTTT. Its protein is CASSLRTVTSMNTEAFF.

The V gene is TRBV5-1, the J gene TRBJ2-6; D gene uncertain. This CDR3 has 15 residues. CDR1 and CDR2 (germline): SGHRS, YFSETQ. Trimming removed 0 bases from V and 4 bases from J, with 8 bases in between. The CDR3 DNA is TGCGCCAGCAGCTTGGAAGGGCTCGGGGCCAACGTCCTGACTTTC. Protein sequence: CASSLEGLGANVLTF.

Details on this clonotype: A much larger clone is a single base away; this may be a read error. In DNA, the CDR3 is TGTGCCAGCAGCCTAGAATTGGGGAGCCGAGAAGCTTTCTTT. Translating it yields CASSLELGSREAFF. The chain combines TRBV4-2 with TRBJ1-1; no reliable D call. Germline-derived CDR1 and CDR2 are LGHNA and YNFKEQ. Trimming removed 4 bases at V and 8 bases at J, with 17 bases between. This CDR3 is 14 amino acids long.

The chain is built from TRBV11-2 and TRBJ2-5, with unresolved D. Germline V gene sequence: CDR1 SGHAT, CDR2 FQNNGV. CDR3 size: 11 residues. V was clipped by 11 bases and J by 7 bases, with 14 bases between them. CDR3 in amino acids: CAVSKDRTQYF. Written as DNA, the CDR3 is TGTGCCGTCAGCAAGGATCGGACCCAGTACTTC.